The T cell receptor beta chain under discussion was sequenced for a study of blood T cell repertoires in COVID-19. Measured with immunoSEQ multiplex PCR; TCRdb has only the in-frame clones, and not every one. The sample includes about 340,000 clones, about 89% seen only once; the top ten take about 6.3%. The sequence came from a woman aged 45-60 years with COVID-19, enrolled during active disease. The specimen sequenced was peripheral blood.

This CDR3 is CASSPTLAGEETQYF. In DNA, the CDR3 is TGTGCCAGCTCACCAACTCTAGCGGGAGAAGAGACCCAGTACTTC. This sequence joins TRBV18 and TRBJ2-5, with 10 bases fitting TRBD2. Looked up from germline, CDR1 is KGHSH and CDR2 is LQKENI. The CDR3 is made up of 15 amino acids. V was pared by 2 bases and J by 3 bases, with 3 bases of the junction left unmatched.